Below, 30 T cell receptor beta chains from the same sample are listed, as sequenced in a study of cytomegalovirus exposure and HLA in healthy donors (dated by TCRdb to the late 2010s). Preparation of the library involved the immunoSEQ multiplex PCR assay. The multiplex PCR relied on a mix of 60 forward primers for TCR Vbeta segments and 13 reverse primers for TCR Jbeta segments. As stored in TCRdb, this immuneACCESS dataset retains in-frame rearrangements with V and J assigned. A fraction of the clones does not appear; measured against another copy, unresolved V genes explain less than half of the discrepancy, and the remainder lacks a known reason. The sample has about 160,000 clones on record, 60% to 80% of them singletons. The ten largest account for approximately 2.3% of the sample. The source material was PBMCs. The origin of the receptors is a man aged 50 or older in good health and CMV-seropositive.

The rearrangement uses TRBV27 and TRBJ2-2; D unresolved. The CDR3 contains 13 residues. The ends were cut back, 3 bases at V and 2 bases at J, with 4 bases in the middle. Germline V gives CDR1 MNHEY, CDR2 SMNVEV (reference sequence). The CDR3 loop reads CASSFSNTGELFF. Here the CDR3 DNA reads TGTGCCAGCAGTTTTTCTAACACCGGGGAGCTGTTTTTT.

This chain connects TRBV2 to TRBJ2-5, with D possibly being TRBD1 (6 bases). Germline loops: CDR1 SNHLY, CDR2 FYNNEI. This CDR3 comprises 13 residues. Trimming pared 10 bases from V and 4 bases from J, leaving 16 bases between. In DNA form, the CDR3 reads TGTGCCAACTACAGGGATGGGAGAGAGACCCAGTACTTC. Encoded protein: CANYRDGRETQYF.

The count of this clone is one. This sequence joins TRBV2 and TRBJ1-5; unclear D gene. The CDR3 covers 12 residues. CDR1 and CDR2 (germline): SNHLY, FYNNEI. V lost 8 bases to trimming and J lost 3 bases, with 8 bases between them. This CDR3 reads CASAQTNQPQHF. The CDR3 bases are TGTGCCAGCGCACAGACCAATCAGCCCCAGCATTTT.

This clone was seen a single time. The V call is TRBV6-5, the J call TRBJ1-1, with 8 bases identical to TRBD1. Trimming removed 0 bases from V and 10 bases from J; junction bases left unmatched: 10. CDR3 size: 15 residues. Germline values: CDR1 MNHEY, CDR2 SVGAGI. The CDR3 DNA follows: TGTGCCAGCAGTTACTCATCAGGGGGCGCAGGCGGAGCTTTCTTT. Residues: CASSYSSGGAGGAFF.

This chain joins TRBV7-9 and TRBJ1-2; D is unclear. CDR3 size: 12 residues. CDR1 SEHNR and CDR2 FQNEAQ come from the germline V gene (reference sequence). Trimming shortened V by 5 bases and J by 3 bases, and 7 bases separated the two germline ends. CDR3: CASSAEDYGYTF. As DNA, the CDR3 is TGTGCCAGCAGCGCCGAGGACTATGGCTACACCTTC.

V and J are TRBV28 and TRBJ1-2; the D gene is possibly TRBD1 (5 bases). V dropped 3 bases and J dropped 3 bases, with 11 bases sitting between them. The CDR3 is made up of 14 amino acids. The germline gives CDR1 MDHEN, CDR2 SYDVKM. In DNA form, the CDR3 reads TGTGCCAGCAGTTTCGGCCAGGGTGACTATGGCTACACCTTC. It encodes CASSFGQGDYGYTF.

The chain employs TRBV7-2 and TRBJ2-2; unclear D gene. This CDR3 is 13 amino acids long. CDR1 is SGHTA, CDR2 FQGNSA, per germline. V dropped 6 bases and J dropped 4 bases, with 9 bases sitting between them. The chain's CDR3 is CASRGRPTGELFF. CDR3 bases: TGTGCCAGCAGGGGCCGGCCCACCGGGGAGCTGTTTTTT.

This clone has only one observation. The chain uses TRBV6-1 and TRBJ1-2; 7 bases fit TRBD1. V was clipped by 2 bases and J by 5 bases; unmatched bases: 5. There are 14 residues in the CDR3. Germline-derived CDR1 and CDR2 are MNHNS and SASEGT. The DNA for the CDR3 is TGTGCCAGCAGTGAACAGGGGGTGGGGTATGGCTACACCTTC. It translates to CASSEQGVGYGYTF.

The rearrangement uses TRBV5-5 and TRBJ2-1; a possible D gene is TRBD2 (5 bases). Per the germline V gene, CDR1 is SGHKS and CDR2 is YYEKEE (reference sequence). There are 15 residues in the CDR3. V was shortened by 0 bases and J by 8 bases, with 15 bases between the two germline ends. The CDR3 nucleotides read TGTGCCAGCAGCTTGGCCGTCGGGGTTGGGGATGAGCAGTTCTTC. Its protein product is CASSLAVGVGDEQFF.

The CDR3 loop is CASSSGTGSSGNTIYF. In nucleotides, the CDR3 is TGTGCCAGTAGCTCCGGGACAGGGTCTTCTGGAAACACCATATATTTT. The V call is TRBV19, the J call TRBJ1-3; 9 bases line up with TRBD1. Germline CDR1 LNHDA, CDR2 SQIVND (reference sequence). With 6 bases clipped from V and 1 base from J, the junction kept 7 bases outside the gene matches. This CDR3 is built from 16 residues.

This clone has only one observation. V usage is TRBV27 and J usage is TRBJ2-7, with TRBD2 matching 7 bases. V lost 1 base, J lost 5 bases, and 2 bases stayed unmatched. The germline V gene has CDR1 MNHEY and CDR2 SMNVEV (reference sequence). The CDR3 covers 13 residues. DNA for the CDR3: TGTGCCAGCAGTTTATGGGAGGGCGACGAGCAGTACTTC. This translates into CASSLWEGDEQYF.

The CDR3 DNA sequence: TGTGCCAGCAGTGAACCAGGGGTCTACGAGCAGTACTTC. Translated: CASSEPGVYEQYF. The chain uses TRBV25-1 and TRBJ2-7; possibly TRBD1 for D (6 bases). The CDR3 length is 13 residues. V gave up 2 bases and J gave up 3 bases, with 8 bases separating them. The germline V gene has CDR1 MGHDK and CDR2 SYGVNS.

The rearrangement joins TRBV20-1 to TRBJ1-4; 7 nucleotides agree with TRBD1. Germline CDR1 is DFQATT and CDR2 is SNEGSKA (reference sequence). V was clipped by 2 bases and J by 12 bases; unmatched bases: 3. There are 11 residues in the CDR3. This CDR3 is CSARNQGELFF. CDR3 in DNA: TGCAGTGCTAGAAATCAGGGGGAACTGTTTTTT.

V is TRBV4-3 and J is TRBJ2-5; weak D call: TRBD2 (5 bases). V gave up 3 bases and J gave up 2 bases, with 10 bases separating them. Germline assignment: CDR1 LGHNA and CDR2 YSLEER. The CDR3 sequence is 14 residues long. CDR3 in DNA: TGCGCCAGCAGCCACCTCCGGGATCAAGAGACCCAGTACTTC. As protein: CASSHLRDQETQYF.

This chain uses TRBV4-2 with TRBJ2-5, with 10 bases identical to TRBD2. Losses at the gene ends were 0 bases for V and 1 base for J; bases not matched to a gene: 5. Germline assignment: CDR1 LGHNA and CDR2 YNFKEQ. This CDR3 is 17 amino acids long. The CDR3 region has the DNA TGTGCCAGCAGCCAAGATCGGAGGACTAGCGGCCAAGAGACCCAGTACTTC. Its protein is CASSQDRRTSGQETQYF.

V and J are TRBV6-6 and TRBJ1-2, with D possibly matching TRBD1 (5 bases). The CDR3 loop spans 13 amino acids. Germline V CDR1 and CDR2: MNHNY, SVGAGI (reference sequence). V dropped 0 bases and J dropped 6 bases, with 8 bases sitting between them. The DNA of the CDR3 is TGTGCCAGCAGTTACTCGTGGGGCGATGGCTACACCTTC. It translates to CASSYSWGDGYTF.

The V and J genes are TRBV5-1 and TRBJ2-5; weak D call: TRBD2 (5 bases). This CDR3 is built from 16 residues. Trimming took off 1 base at V and 1 base at J, with 14 bases between the two ends. Germline V CDR1 and CDR2: SGHRS, YFSETQ. CDR3 protein: CASSLPGRGFQETQYF. The DNA of the CDR3 is TGCGCCAGCAGCTTGCCGGGGAGAGGTTTCCAAGAGACCCAGTACTTC.

The chain joins TRBV5-1 to TRBJ2-1, with a possible D match to TRBD2 (6 bases). The CDR3 totals 14 residues. Trimming shortened V by 3 bases and J by 3 bases, and 10 bases separated the two germline ends. The germline V gene has CDR1 SGHRS and CDR2 YFSETQ. For the CDR3, the DNA is TGCGCCAGCAGCTCGGGGGACGGCTACAATGAGCAGTTCTTC. Its translation: CASSSGDGYNEQFF. Looking up the rest from reference TRBV5-1 and TRBJ2-1 gives the full variable domain: KAGVTQTPRYLIKTRGQQVTLSCSPISGHRSVSWYQQTPGQGLQFLFEYFSETQRNKGNFPGRFSGRQFSNSRSEMNVSTLELGDSALYLCASSSGDGYNEQFFGPGTRLTVL.

The chain joins TRBV5-1 to TRBJ2-5, with TRBD2 identical over 9 bases. The ends lost 0 bases at V and 4 bases at J; junction bases unmatched: 4. The V gene's germline CDR1 is SGHRS and CDR2 YFSETQ. This CDR3 comprises 15 residues. CDR3 DNA sequence: TGCGCCAGCAGCTTGGGGGGGACTAGCCGAGAGACCCAGTACTTC. Its protein is CASSLGGTSRETQYF.

The table lists this clone with a few counts. CDR3 residues: CASSIKDRPNQPQHF. Written as DNA, the CDR3 is TGTGCCAGTAGTATAAAGGACAGACCCAATCAGCCCCAGCATTTT. J is TRBJ1-5 and V is TRBV19; TRBD1 is a possible D gene (6 bases). Looked up from germline, CDR1 is LNHDA and CDR2 is SQIVND (reference sequence). Trimming shortened V by 2 bases and J by 3 bases, and 11 bases separated the two germline ends. The CDR3 is 15 amino acids.

CDR3 DNA sequence: TGTGCCAGCAGCCCGACCCCCGGAGCGGCCGGGGAGCTGTTTTTT. Translation: CASSPTPGAAGELFF. The chain has TRBV11-3 and TRBJ2-2, with D possibly being TRBD2 (5 bases). Germline V gives CDR1 SGHNT, CDR2 YENEEA. Trimming took off 5 bases at V and 6 bases at J, with 16 bases between the two ends. This CDR3 contains 15 residues.

The rearrangement uses TRBV5-5 and TRBJ2-3, with a tentative D call TRBD1 (5 bases). The CDR3 contains 14 residues. Trimming took 4 bases from V and 2 from J, leaving 11 bases between them. From germline, CDR1 is SGHKS and CDR2 YYEKEE (reference sequence). The CDR3 nucleotides read TGTGCCAGCAGCATCGGACATTACACAGATACGCAGTATTTT. This translates into CASSIGHYTDTQYF. Variable domain in full (rest from reference TRBV5-5 and TRBJ2-3): DAGVTQSPTHLIKTRGQQVTLRCSPISGHKSVSWYQQVLGQGPQFIFQYYEKEERGRGNFPDRFSARQFPNYSSELNVNALLLGDSALYLCASSIGHYTDTQYFGPGTRLTVL.

This chain uses TRBV28 with TRBJ1-3, with unresolved D. Trimming removed 4 bases from V and 0 bases from J, with 7 bases in between. The CDR3 length is 14 residues. Germline V lookup: CDR1 MDHEN, CDR2 SYDVKM. CDR3 loop: CASSSGASGNTIYF. DNA for the CDR3: TGTGCCAGCAGTTCGGGAGCCTCTGGAAACACCATATATTTT.

J is TRBJ1-2 and V is TRBV29-1, with D maybe TRBD1 (5 bases). Germline V CDR1 and CDR2: SQVTM, ANQGSEA. The CDR3 has 15 amino acids. V lost 1 base and J lost 4, with 16 bases in between. This CDR3 reads CSVEGRRGYGYGYTF. DNA of the CDR3: TGCAGCGTTGAAGGTCGGAGGGGCTATGGCTATGGCTACACCTTC.

CDR3 sequence (DNA): TGTGCCAGTAGGGTAGGAGGGGCGGGGAGCAATCAGCCCCAGCATTTT. Translated, it gives CASRVGGAGSNQPQHF. The chain joins TRBV2 to TRBJ1-5, with D maybe TRBD1 (5 bases). The V gene's germline CDR1 is SNHLY and CDR2 FYNNEI. The CDR3 spans 16 residues. V was pared by 9 bases and J by 1 base, with 19 bases between.

In its sample, this clone was seen a few times. As DNA, the CDR3 is TGTGCCAGCTCGTACTTAGGGGTAAAGTTAAACGAGCAGTACTTC. It encodes CASSYLGVKLNEQYF. The chain links TRBV27 to TRBJ2-7; a weak D match, TRBD1 (5 bases). V was shortened by 8 bases and J by 5 bases, with 22 bases between the two germline ends. Per germline, CDR1 MNHEY and CDR2 SMNVEV (reference sequence). The CDR3 is made up of 15 amino acids.

The chain has TRBV5-6 and TRBJ1-6; TRBD1 agrees at 11 bases. Germline CDR1 is SGHDT and CDR2 is YYEEEE. Losses at the gene ends were 4 bases for V and 9 bases for J; bases not matched to a gene: 9. The CDR3 is 16 residues long. The CDR3: CASSRTGTGGVSPLHF. The CDR3 DNA reads TGTGCCAGCAGCCGTACCGGGACAGGGGGAGTTTCACCCCTCCACTTT. Supplemented by reference TRBV5-6 and TRBJ1-6, the full variable domain reads DAGVTQSPTHLIKTRGQQVTLRCSPKSGHDTVSWYQQALGQGPQFIFQYYEEEERQRGNFPDRFSGHQFPNYSSELNVNALLLGDSALYLCASSRTGTGGVSPLHFGNGTRLTVT.

V gene TRBV7-8 combines with J gene TRBJ2-1; D may be TRBD2 (8 bases). The CDR3 sequence is 16 residues long. CDR1 SGHVS and CDR2 FQNEAQ come from the germline V gene. V was clipped by 4 bases and J by 9 bases, with 22 bases between them. The CDR3 spells CASSSSGGGGPGEQFF. The CDR3 DNA follows: TGTGCCAGCAGCTCCAGCGGGGGAGGGGGCCCGGGTGAGCAGTTCTTC. Complete variable domain (other parts from reference TRBV7-8 and TRBJ2-1): GAGVSQSPRYKVAKRGQDVALRCDPISGHVSLFWYQQALGQGPEFLTYFQNEAQLDKSGLPSDRFFAERPEGSVSTLKIQRTQQEDSAVYLCASSSSGGGGPGEQFFGPGTRLTVL.

This clone was picked up one time. The V call is TRBV2, the J call TRBJ1-4; 7 positions match TRBD1. The CDR3 spans 14 residues. Trimming took 6 bases from V and 7 from J; bases not matched to a gene: 8. CDR1 is SNHLY, CDR2 FYNNEI, per germline. CDR3 residues: CASRTDRSGEKLFF. The CDR3 region has the DNA TGTGCCAGCAGGACGGACAGGTCGGGTGAAAAACTGTTTTTT.

The V gene is TRBV9, the J gene TRBJ2-3, with 7 bases lining up with TRBD1. The trim removed 4 bases at V and 4 bases at J, leaving 9 bases unmatched. This CDR3 is built from 15 residues. Germline assignment: CDR1 SGDLS and CDR2 YYNGEE. The CDR3 protein is CASSPRQGLSDTQYF. The CDR3 DNA follows: TGTGCCAGCAGCCCACGACAGGGATTGTCAGATACGCAGTATTTT. Full variable domain (rest looked up from reference TRBV9 and TRBJ2-3): DSGVTQTPKHLITATGQRVTLRCSPRSGDLSVYWYQQSLDQGLQFLIQYYNGEERAKGNILERFSAQQFPDLHSELNLSSLELGDSALYFCASSPRQGLSDTQYFGPGTRLTVL.